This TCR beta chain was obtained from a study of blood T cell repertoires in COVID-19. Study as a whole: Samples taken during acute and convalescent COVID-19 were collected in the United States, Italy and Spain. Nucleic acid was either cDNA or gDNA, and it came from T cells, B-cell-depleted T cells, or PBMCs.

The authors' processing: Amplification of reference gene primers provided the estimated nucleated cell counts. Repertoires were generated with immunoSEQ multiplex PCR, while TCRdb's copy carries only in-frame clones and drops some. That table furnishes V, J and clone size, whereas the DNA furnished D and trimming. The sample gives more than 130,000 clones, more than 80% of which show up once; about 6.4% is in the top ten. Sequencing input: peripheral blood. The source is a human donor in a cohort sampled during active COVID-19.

Here the CDR3 DNA reads TGCGCCAGCAGCTTGGACAATGCTAGCAATCAGCCCCAGCATTTT. This translates into CASSLDNASNQPQHF. This chain joins TRBV5-1 and TRBJ1-5, with D unresolved. The CDR3 runs 15 residues. Germline V gives CDR1 SGHRS, CDR2 YFSETQ. V gave up 0 bases and J gave up 0 bases, with 7 bases separating them.